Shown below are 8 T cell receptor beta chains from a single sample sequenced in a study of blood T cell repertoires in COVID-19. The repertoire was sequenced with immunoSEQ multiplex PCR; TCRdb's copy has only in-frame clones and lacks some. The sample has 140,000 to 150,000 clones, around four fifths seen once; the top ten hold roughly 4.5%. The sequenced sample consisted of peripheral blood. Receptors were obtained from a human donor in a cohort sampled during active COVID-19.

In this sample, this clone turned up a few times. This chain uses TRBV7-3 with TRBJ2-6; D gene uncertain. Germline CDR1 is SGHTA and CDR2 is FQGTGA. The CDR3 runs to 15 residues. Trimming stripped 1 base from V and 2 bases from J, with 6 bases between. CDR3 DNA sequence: TGTGCCAGCAGCTTAAATGGCCCTGGGGCCAACGTCCTGACTTTC. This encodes CASSLNGPGANVLTF. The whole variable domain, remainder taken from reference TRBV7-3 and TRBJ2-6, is GAGVSQTPSNKVTEKGKYVELRCDPISGHTALYWYRQSLGQGPEFLIYFQGTGAADDSGLPNDRFFAVRPEGSVSTLKIQRTERGDSAVYLCASSLNGPGANVLTFGAGSRLTVL.

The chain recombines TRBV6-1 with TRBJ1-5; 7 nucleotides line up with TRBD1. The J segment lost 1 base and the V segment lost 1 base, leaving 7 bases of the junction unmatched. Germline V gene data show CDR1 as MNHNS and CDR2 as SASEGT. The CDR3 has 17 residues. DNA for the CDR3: TGTGCCAGCAGTGAAGTAGGGACAGCACAAAGCAATCAGCCCCAGCATTTT. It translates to CASSEVGTAQSNQPQHF.

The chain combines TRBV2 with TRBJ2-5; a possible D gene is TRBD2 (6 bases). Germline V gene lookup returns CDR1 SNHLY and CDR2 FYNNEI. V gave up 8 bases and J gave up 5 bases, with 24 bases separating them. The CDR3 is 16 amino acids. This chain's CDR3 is CASGGGSGDVEETQYF. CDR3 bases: TGTGCCAGCGGTGGGGGGTCGGGAGATGTAGAGGAGACCCAGTACTTC.

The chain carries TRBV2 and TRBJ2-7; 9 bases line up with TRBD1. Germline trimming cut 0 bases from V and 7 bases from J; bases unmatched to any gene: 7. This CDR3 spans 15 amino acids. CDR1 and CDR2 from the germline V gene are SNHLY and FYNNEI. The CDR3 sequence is CASSEAGTGHVEQYF. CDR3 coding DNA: TGTGCCAGCAGTGAAGCCGGGACAGGGCACGTGGAGCAGTACTTC.

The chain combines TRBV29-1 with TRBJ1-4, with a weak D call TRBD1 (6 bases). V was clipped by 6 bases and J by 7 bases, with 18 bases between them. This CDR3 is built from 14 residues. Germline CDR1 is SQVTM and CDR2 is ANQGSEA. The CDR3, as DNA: TGCAGCGTCGCCCTGGGGGCAGGGTTTGAAAAACTGTTTTTT. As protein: CSVALGAGFEKLFF. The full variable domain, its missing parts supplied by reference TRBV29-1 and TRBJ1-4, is SAVISQKPSRDICQRGTSLTIQCQVDSQVTMMFWYRQQPGQSLTLIATANQGSEATYESGFVIDKFPISRPNLTFSTLTVSNMSPEDSSIYLCSVALGAGFEKLFFGSGTQLSVL.

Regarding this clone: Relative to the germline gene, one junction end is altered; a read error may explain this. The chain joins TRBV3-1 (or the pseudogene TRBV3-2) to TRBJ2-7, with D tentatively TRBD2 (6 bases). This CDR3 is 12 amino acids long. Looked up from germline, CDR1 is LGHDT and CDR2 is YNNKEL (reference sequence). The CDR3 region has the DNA TGTGCCAGCAGCCAAGATCCCGGGACTCCTATCTTC. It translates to CASSQDPGTPIF.

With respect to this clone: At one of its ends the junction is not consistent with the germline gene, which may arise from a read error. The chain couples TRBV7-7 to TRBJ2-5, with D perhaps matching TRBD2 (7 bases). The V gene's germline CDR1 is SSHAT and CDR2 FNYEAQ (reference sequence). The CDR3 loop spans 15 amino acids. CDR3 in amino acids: CASSKITGRGETQYF. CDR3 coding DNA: TGTGCTAGCAGCAAAATTACAGGGAGGGGAGAGACCCAGTACTTC.

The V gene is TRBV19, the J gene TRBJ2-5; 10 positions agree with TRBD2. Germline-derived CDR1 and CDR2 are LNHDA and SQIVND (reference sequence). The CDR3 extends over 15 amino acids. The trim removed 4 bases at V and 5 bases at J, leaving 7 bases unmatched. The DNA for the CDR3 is TGTGCCAGTAGTAGAGGGGCTAGCGGGGGCGAGACCCAGTACTTC. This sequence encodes CASSRGASGGETQYF.